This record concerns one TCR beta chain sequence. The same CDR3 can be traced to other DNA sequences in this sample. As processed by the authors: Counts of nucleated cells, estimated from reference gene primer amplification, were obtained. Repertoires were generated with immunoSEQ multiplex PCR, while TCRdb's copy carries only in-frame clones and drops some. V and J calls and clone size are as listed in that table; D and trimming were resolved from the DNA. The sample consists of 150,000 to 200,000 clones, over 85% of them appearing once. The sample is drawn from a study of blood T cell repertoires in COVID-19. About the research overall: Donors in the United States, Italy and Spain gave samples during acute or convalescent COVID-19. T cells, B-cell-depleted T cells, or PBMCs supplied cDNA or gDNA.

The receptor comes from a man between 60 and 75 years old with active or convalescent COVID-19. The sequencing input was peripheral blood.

In DNA form, the CDR3 reads TGCGCCAGCAGCTTGGGGCAGGGATACCAAGAGACCCAGTACTTC. Amino acids: CASSLGQGYQETQYF. V gene TRBV5-1 combines with J gene TRBJ2-5; tentatively, D is TRBD1 (5 bases). The V gene's germline CDR1 is SGHRS and CDR2 YFSETQ. The germline V and J ends were trimmed by 0 bases and 0 bases, with 9 bases remaining between them. This CDR3 comprises 15 residues.